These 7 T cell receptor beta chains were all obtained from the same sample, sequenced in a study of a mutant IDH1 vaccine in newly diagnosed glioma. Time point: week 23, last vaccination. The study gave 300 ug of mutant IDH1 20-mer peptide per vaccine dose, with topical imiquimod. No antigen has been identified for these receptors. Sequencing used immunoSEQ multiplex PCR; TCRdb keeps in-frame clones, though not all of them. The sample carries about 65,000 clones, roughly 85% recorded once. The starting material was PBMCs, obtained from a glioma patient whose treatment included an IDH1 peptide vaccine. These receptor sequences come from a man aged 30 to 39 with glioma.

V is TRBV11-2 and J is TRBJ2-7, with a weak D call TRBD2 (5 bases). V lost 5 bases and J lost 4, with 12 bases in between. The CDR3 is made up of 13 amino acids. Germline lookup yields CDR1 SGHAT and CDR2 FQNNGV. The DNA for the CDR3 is TGTGCCAGCAGCGGCCTCCGGGAATACGAGCAGTACTTC. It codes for CASSGLREYEQYF.

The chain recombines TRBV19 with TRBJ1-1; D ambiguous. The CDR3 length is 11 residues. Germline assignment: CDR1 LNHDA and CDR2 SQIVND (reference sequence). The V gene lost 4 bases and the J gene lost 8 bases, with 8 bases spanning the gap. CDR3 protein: CASSKGLEAFF. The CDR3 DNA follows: TGTGCCAGTAGTAAGGGCCTAGAAGCTTTCTTT.

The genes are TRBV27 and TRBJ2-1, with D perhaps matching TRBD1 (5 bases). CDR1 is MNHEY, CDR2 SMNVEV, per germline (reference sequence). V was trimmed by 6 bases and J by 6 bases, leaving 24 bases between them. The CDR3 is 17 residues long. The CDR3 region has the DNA TGTGCCAGCAGCACCTTGAGCAGGGATTCGAGGAGCAATGAGCAGTTCTTC. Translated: CASSTLSRDSRSNEQFF.

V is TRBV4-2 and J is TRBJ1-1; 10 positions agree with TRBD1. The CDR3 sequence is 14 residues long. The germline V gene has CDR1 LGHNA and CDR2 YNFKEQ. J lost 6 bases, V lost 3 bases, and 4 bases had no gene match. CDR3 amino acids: CASSHGTGEAEAFF. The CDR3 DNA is TGTGCCAGCAGCCATGGGACAGGGGAAGCTGAAGCTTTCTTT.

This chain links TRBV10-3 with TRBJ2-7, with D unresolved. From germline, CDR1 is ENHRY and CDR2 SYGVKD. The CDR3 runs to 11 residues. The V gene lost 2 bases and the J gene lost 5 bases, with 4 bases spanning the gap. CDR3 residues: CAISEGHEQYF. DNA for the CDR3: TGTGCCATCAGTGAGGGCCACGAGCAGTACTTC.

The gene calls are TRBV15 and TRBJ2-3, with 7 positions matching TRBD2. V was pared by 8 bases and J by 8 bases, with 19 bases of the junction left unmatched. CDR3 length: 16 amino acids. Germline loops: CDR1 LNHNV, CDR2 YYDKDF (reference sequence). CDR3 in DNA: TGTGCCACCGAGGCGACGCGGGGGACCCCATTCGGTACGCAGTATTTT. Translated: CATEATRGTPFGTQYF.

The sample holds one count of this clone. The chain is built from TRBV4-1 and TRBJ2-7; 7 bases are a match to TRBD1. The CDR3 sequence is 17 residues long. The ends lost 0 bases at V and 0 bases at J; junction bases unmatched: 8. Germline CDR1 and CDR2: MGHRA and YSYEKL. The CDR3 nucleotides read TGCGCCAGCAGCCAAGATTTCCGGACAGGAAGCTCCTACGAGCAGTACTTC. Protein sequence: CASSQDFRTGSSYEQYF.